The 5 T cell receptor beta chains reported below all come from one sample, sequenced in a study of blood T cell repertoires in COVID-19. TCRdb's table, derived via immunoSEQ multiplex PCR, lists solely in-frame clones and lacks some. The repertoire has 140,000 to 150,000 clones, roughly 84% of them found once; the top ten carry approximately 40%. Sequencing was carried out using peripheral blood. The receptors originated from a human donor in a cohort sampled during active COVID-19.

CDR3 bases: TGTGCCAGCTCACTGGGGACAGCAACTAATGAAAAACTGTTTTTT. Translating gives CASSLGTATNEKLFF. The V and J genes are TRBV18 and TRBJ1-4; 7 nucleotides line up with TRBD1. V shed 4 bases and J 0 bases; nucleotides not matched to a gene: 2. Germline CDR1 reads KGHSH; CDR2 reads LQKENI. The CDR3 extends over 15 amino acids.

This clone has just a few counts. The chain carries TRBV5-4 and TRBJ2-2; 10 nucleotides align to TRBD2. V was clipped by 2 bases and J by 6 bases; unmatched bases: 4. Germline CDR1 is SGHNT and CDR2 is YYREEE (reference sequence). This CDR3 comprises 15 residues. The CDR3 nucleotides are TGTGCCAGCAGCTTTCCCCTAGCGGGGGCCGGGGAGCTGTTTTTT. Translation gives CASSFPLAGAGELFF.

The rearrangement joins TRBV10-1 to TRBJ2-1, with a weak D call TRBD2 (7 bases). Trimming pared 2 bases from V and 0 bases from J, leaving 17 bases between. Per germline, CDR1 WNHNN and CDR2 SYGVQD (reference sequence). This CDR3 spans 18 amino acids. The CDR3 here is CASSEPGGGRSSYNEQFF. CDR3 DNA: TGCGCCAGCAGTGAGCCCGGGGGCGGGAGAAGCTCCTACAATGAGCAGTTCTTC.

The chain employs TRBV29-1 and TRBJ2-1; 8 bases line up with TRBD2. From germline, CDR1 is SQVTM and CDR2 ANQGSEA. V was pared by 4 bases and J by 9 bases, with 11 bases of the junction left unmatched. The length of the CDR3 is 14 residues. The CDR3 DNA reads TGCAGCGTTGTCGGCTCTGTCGGGGGGGTTGAGCAGTTCTTC. Its protein is CSVVGSVGGVEQFF.

The chain links TRBV10-3 to TRBJ1-2, with TRBD1 matching over 9 bases. The CDR3 contains 14 residues. J lost 3 bases, V lost 6 bases, and 5 bases had no gene match. Germline loops: CDR1 ENHRY, CDR2 SYGVKD. The CDR3 nucleotides read TGTGCCATCAGATCAGGACAGGGGTACTATGGCTACACCTTC. It encodes CAIRSGQGYYGYTF.